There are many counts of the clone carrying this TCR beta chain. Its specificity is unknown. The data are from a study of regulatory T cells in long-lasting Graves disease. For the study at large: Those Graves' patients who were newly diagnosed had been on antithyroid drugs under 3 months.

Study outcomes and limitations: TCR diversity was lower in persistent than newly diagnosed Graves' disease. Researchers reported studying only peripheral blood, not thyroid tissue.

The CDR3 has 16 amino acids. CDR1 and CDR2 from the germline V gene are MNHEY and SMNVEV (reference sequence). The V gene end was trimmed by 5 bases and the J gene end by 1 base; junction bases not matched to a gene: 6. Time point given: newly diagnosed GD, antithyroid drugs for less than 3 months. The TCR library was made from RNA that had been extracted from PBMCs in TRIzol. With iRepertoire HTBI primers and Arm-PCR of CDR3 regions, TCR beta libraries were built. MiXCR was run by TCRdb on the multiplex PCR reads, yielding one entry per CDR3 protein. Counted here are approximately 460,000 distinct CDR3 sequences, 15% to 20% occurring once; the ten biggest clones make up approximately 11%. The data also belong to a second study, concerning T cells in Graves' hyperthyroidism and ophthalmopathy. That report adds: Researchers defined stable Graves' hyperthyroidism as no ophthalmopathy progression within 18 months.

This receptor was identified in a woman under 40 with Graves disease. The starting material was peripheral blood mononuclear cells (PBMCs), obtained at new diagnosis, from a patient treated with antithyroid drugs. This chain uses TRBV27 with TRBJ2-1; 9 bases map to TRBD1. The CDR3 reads CASSDIGQGSYNEQFF. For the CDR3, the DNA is TGTGCCAGCAGTGACATCGGACAGGGGTCCTACAATGAGCAGTTCTTC.